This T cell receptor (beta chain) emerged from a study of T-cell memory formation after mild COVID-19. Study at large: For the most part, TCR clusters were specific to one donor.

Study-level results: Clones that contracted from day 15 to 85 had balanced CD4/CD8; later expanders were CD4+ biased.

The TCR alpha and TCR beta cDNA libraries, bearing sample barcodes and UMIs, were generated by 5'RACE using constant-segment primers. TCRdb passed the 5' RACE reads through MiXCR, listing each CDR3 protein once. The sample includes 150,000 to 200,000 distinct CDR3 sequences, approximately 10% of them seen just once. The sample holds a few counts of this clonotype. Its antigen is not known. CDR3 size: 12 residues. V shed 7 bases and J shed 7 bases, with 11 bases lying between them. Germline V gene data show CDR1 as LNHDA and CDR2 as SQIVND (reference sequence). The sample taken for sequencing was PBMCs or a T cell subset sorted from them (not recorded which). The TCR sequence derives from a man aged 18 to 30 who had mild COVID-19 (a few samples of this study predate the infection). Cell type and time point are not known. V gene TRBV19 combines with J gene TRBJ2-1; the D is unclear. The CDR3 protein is CASTSNSNEQFF. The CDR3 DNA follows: TGTGCCAGTACCTCCAACTCAAATGAGCAGTTCTTC.